This T cell receptor beta chain appears in the sequencing data of a study of blood T cell repertoires in COVID-19 (dated by TCRdb to 2019 to 2021). As for the study more broadly: The collaborator samples originated in the United States, Italy and Spain and spanned the acute and convalescent phases of COVID-19. HLA class I and class II types, where available, came from metadata supplied by the sample provider rather than from assay-based typing. Subjects who had been exposed to COVID-19, were actively infected with it, or had recovered from it provided the deeply sampled blood TCRbeta repertoires that made up the dataset. The material from the prospective study consisted of cDNA or gDNA derived from T cells, B-cell-depleted T cells, or PBMCs. Samples came from the ongoing ImmuneRACE study (first 160 participants) plus 1,254 subjects from 6 global collaborators. A de-identified subject ID, COVID-19 status, age in years and sex were almost always included in the sample metadata. A freely available public database, intended as a resource for researchers studying the immune response to SARS-CoV-2, is where the repertoires were released. The study at large found these results: The amount of clinical and demographic metadata varied by source and participant and was provided uncurated.

V has 0 bases trimmed and J has 5 bases trimmed; junction bases matching no gene number 11. The germline V gene specifies SGHRS as CDR1 and YFSETQ as CDR2. Including cysteine and phenylalanine, the CDR3 has 17 amino acids. The sequence is cut down to CDR3 DNA, 51 bases in frame from base 1. TCRbeta CDR3 regions were amplified from genomic DNA using the immunoSEQ Assay, a bias-controlled multiplex PCR. Per the source publication's procedure: Nucleated cell counts per sample were estimated from amplification of reference gene primers within the assay. To quantify the absolute abundance of each unique TCRbeta CDR3 rearrangement, sequence reads were collapsed and filtered. For each sample, productive Simpson clonality was calculated as the square root of Simpson's diversity index across productive rearrangements. The table was pulled from immuneACCESS by TCRdb, which kept in-frame rearrangements only. Such tables lose some clones; where checked, under half of the loss comes from unresolved V genes, and the rest has no known cause. V and J calls and clone size are as listed in that table; D and trimming were resolved from the DNA. The sample includes about 400,000 clones, with approximately 90% observed a single time. The ten largest clones capture over 1.3% of the sample.

This clone was seen a handful of times. Its antigen specificity is not known. Per-nucleotide qualities are absent, and no much larger clonotype sits a single base away. Whole blood was collected in K2EDTA tubes by collaborating institutions according to the institutions' own protocols. For TCRbeta analysis, collaborators shipped samples in one of three forms: frozen whole blood, isolated PBMCs, or DNA extracted from either of those sample types. The chain is assembled from TRBV5-1 and TRBJ1-1; 9 junctional bases match TRBD1. The specimen was peripheral blood. The TCR comes from a woman aged 25 to 45 with active or convalescent COVID-19. The sequenced DNA is TGCGCCAGCAGCTTGGCCTTCGGACAGGGGAGGGGGACTGAAGCTTTCTTT. It translates to CASSLAFGQGRGTEAFF.